This TCR beta chain was recorded in a study of blood T cells in healthy people across ages. General study points: Expanded clonotype changes were possibly confounded by unknown donor CMV status. Investigators treated diversity estimates from one million T cells as underestimates.

The sample, around 9.9 milliliters of peripheral blood, was drawn from each donor. Whenever a sample was processed, at least 6.5 million PBMCs were isolated. About this clonotype: Its antigen remains unidentified.

Primers used in a second PCR of roughly 7 to 11 cycles were a sample-barcoded 5' primer and a J-beta primer mix. TCRdb reprocessed the 5' RACE reads via MiXCR and lists one record per CDR3 protein. The table has hundreds of thousands of distinct CDR3 sequences, 56% seen once. CDR1 and CDR2 from the germline V gene are SGHDN and FVKESK. The CDR3 runs 17 residues. The trim removed 1 base at V and 7 bases at J, leaving 9 bases unmatched. Sequencing was performed on blood. The rearrangement links TRBV14 to TRBJ1-6; 8 bases fit TRBD1. The receptor comes from a man in his forties or fifties in good health. The CDR3 nucleotides are TGTGCCAGCAGCCAAGCCTGGGTAGGACAGGGAAATTCACCCCTCCACTTT. Encoded protein: CASSQAWVGQGNSPLHF.